This TCR beta chain was observed in a study of Ad26.COV2.S vaccination and SARS-CoV-2 variants. The treatment was: roughly 20 received Ad26.COV2.S at low or high dose, single or two shots; about 5 received placebo; per-sample allocation not given. Samples came from day 63 after the first vaccine or placebo injection. The data were produced by immunoSEQ multiplex PCR, yet TCRdb's version contains in-frame clones alone and is incomplete. The repertoire holds 350,000 to 400,000 clones, with about 85% as singletons. This clone was picked up one time. Source: peripheral blood, taken in a trial of Ad26.COV2.S vaccine versus placebo. The TCR comes from a person aged 18-60 years who received the Ad26.COV2.S COVID-19 vaccine or a placebo.

For the CDR3, the DNA is TGTGCCAGTAGTATAAGGGACAGGACCCCGAACACTGAAGCTTTCTTT. This gives the protein CASSIRDRTPNTEAFF. The chain uses TRBV19 and TRBJ1-1; TRBD1 matches at 8 bases. There are 16 residues in the CDR3. CDR1 and CDR2 (germline): LNHDA, SQIVND (reference sequence). The ends lost 2 bases at V and 1 base at J; junction bases unmatched: 6. Using reference TRBV19 and TRBJ1-1 for the parts outside the CDR3, the full variable domain is DGGITQSPKYLFRKEGQNVTLSCEQNLNHDAMYWYRQDPGQGLRLIYYSQIVNDFQKGDIAEGYSVSREKKESFPLTVTSAQKNPTAFYLCASSIRDRTPNTEAFFGQGTRLTVV.